This T cell receptor beta chain comes out of a study of T-cell memory formation after mild COVID-19. TCRdb reprocessed the 5' RACE reads via MiXCR and lists one record per CDR3 protein. This repertoire shows a few hundred thousand distinct CDR3 sequences, around a fifth found once; its top ten account for 9.5% to 15%. About this clonotype itself: The antigen is not known.

V shed 6 bases, J shed 3 bases, and the junction held 6 bases outside the gene matches. The CDR3 has 14 residues. Germline CDR1 is DFQATT and CDR2 is SNEGSKA (reference sequence). Study-level findings and limits: Balance between CD4 and CD8 was seen in clones contracting day 15 to 85, and a CD4+ lean was seen in later expanders.

Sequenced material: PBMCs or a T cell subset sorted from them (not recorded which). This TCR derives from an adult woman who had mild COVID-19 (a few samples of this study predate the infection). Cell type and time point are not known. This chain uses TRBV20-1 with TRBJ2-5, with TRBD2 matching 11 bases. CDR3 region: CSALLAGVKETQYF. The CDR3 nucleotides are TGCAGTGCATTACTAGCGGGAGTGAAAGAGACCCAGTACTTC.